The 8 T cell receptor beta chains listed next were all sequenced from one sample in a study of tumor-infiltrating lymphocytes in primary liver carcinoma. TCR beta cDNA was prepared out of approximately 470 ng total RNA by means of a constant-region primer. The TCR beta library was amplified through three nested multiplex PCR rounds in a modified ARM-PCR procedure. Primers for the first two PCR rounds were TRBV1-TRBV30 forward primers and a C-beta reverse primer (roughly 10 cycles per round). TCRdb analysed the multiplex PCR reads with MiXCR anew, one entry per CDR3 protein. The table shows approximately 100,000 distinct CDR3 sequences, with around 73% occurring only once. Taking about 20-31 mg of unsorted bulk tissue, the authors co-extracted RNA and DNA. Material for sequencing was liver tumor tissue from sampling region 2. Subset of the sample: tumor region T2, inferior pole. Every receptor here comes from a woman aged 60-75 years with primary liver carcinoma and hepatitis B virus infection.

There are many counts of this clonotype. The rearrangement joins TRBV28 to TRBJ1-5; D is uncertain. V was shortened by 3 bases and J by 10 bases, with 13 bases between the two germline ends. Germline CDR1 reads MDHEN; CDR2 reads SYDVKM. CDR3 length: 13 residues. CDR3 sequence: CASSLGGIFPQHF. The DNA of the CDR3 is TGTGCCAGCAGTTTGGGAGGTATCTTTCCCCAGCATTTT.

This clonotype was picked up many times. The chain is built from TRBV6-6 and TRBJ2-5, with 15 bases matching TRBD2. CDR3 length: 17 residues. V trimming: 4 bases; J trimming: 7 bases; junction bases outside the gene matches: 10. Germline CDR1 and CDR2: MNHNY and SVGAGI (reference sequence). The CDR3 nucleotides read TGTGCCAGCAGTTCCGGTGGACTAGCGGGAGGGCCGGGGACCCAGTACTTC. This codes for CASSSGGLAGGPGTQYF.

In regard to this clonotype: This may stem from a read error, because a much larger clone lies one nucleotide away. In DNA form, the CDR3 reads TGTGTCAGCAGTTACTCGATGGGACTAGGGGAAGAGTTCTTC. It is translated as CVSSYSMGLGEEFF. The chain has TRBV6-2 or TRBV6-3 and TRBJ2-1, with 8 bases that match TRBD2. The CDR3 loop spans 14 amino acids. CDR1 is MNHEY, CDR2 SVGEGT, per germline.

This clonotype appeared a single time. This is likely a read error, given that the CDR3 carries no conserved phenylalanine or tryptophan at its end. The rearrangement uses TRBV11-3 and TRBJ2-1; 15 nucleotides align to TRBD2. CDR1 and CDR2 from the germline V gene are SGHNT and YENEEA. The CDR3 is 19 amino acids. The CDR3 spells CASSARQGGLAGGFNEQFY. The DNA for the CDR3 is TGTGCAAGCAGTGCCAGACAGGGGGGACTAGCGGGAGGATTCAATGAGCAGTTCTAC.

In the case of this clonotype: Since no conserved phenylalanine or tryptophan closes the CDR3, a read error is the likely cause. The genes are TRBV29-1 and TRBJ1-1, with no clear D. V gave up 4 bases and J gave up 1 base, with 13 bases separating them. CDR3 length: 14 amino acids. Germline loops: CDR1 SQVTM, CDR2 ANQGSEA. Here the CDR3 reads CSVGLGPRNTEAFI. The DNA of the CDR3 is TGCAGCGTTGGGTTGGGTCCTCGGAACACTGAAGCTTTCATT.

On this clonotype itself: As the CDR3 is not closed by the conserved phenylalanine or tryptophan, this likely results from a read error. The DNA is omitted, as the CDR3 cannot be located on it reliably, and the CDR3 follows TCRdb's listing. The chain has TRBV11-2 and TRBJ2-4; the listed D gene, TRBD1, was not tested against the DNA. The CDR3 length equals 15 residues, ends included. Germline loops: CDR1 SGHAT, CDR2 FQNNGV. The chain's CDR3 is CASSLDGSGRDIQNS.

This clonotype was detected many times. The V and J genes are TRBV20-1 and TRBJ2-7, with 9 bases identical to TRBD2. V lost 3 bases, J lost 2 bases, and 5 bases stayed unmatched. CDR3 size: 14 residues. CDR1 and CDR2 (germline): DFQATT, SNEGSKA (reference sequence). The CDR3 nucleotides are TGCAGTGCTAGGAATCCTAGCGGGGCCTACGAGCAGTACTTC. It codes for CSARNPSGAYEQYF.

About this clonotype: A junction end diverges from the germline sequence, so it may reflect a read error. The CDR3 sequence is CSVVGGRVVDTRYF. The CDR3 DNA sequence: TGCAGCGTTGTTGGCGGGAGGGTCGTGGATACGCGGTATTTT. This chain joins TRBV29-1 and TRBJ2-3; 9 nucleotides line up with TRBD2. Germline lookup yields CDR1 SQVTM and CDR2 ANQGSEA. This CDR3 contains 14 residues.